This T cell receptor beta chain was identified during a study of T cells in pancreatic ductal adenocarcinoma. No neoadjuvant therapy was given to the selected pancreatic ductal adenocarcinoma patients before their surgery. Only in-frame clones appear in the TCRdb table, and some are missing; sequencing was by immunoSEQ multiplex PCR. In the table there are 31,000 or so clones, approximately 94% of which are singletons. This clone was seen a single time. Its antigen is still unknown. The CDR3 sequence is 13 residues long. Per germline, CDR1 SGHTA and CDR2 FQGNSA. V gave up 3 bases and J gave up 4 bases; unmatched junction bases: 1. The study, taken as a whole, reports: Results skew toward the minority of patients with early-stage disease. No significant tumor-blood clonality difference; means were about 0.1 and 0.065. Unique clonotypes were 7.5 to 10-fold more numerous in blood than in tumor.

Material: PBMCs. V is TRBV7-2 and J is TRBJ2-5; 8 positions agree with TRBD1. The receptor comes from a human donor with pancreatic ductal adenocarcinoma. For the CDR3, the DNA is TGTGCCAGCAGCTTGGGACAGGCAGAGACCCAGTACTTC. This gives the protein CASSLGQAETQYF.